This entry lists 6 T cell receptor beta chains sequenced from one sample in a study of regulatory T cells in long-lasting Graves disease. Arm-PCR of CDR3 regions and iRepertoire HTBI primers were the basis on which TCR beta libraries were built. TCRdb reprocessed the multiplex PCR reads via MiXCR and lists one record per CDR3 protein. Seen here are about 460,000 distinct CDR3 sequences, approximately 14% observed once, and the top ten hold around a sixth. Documented time point: newly diagnosed GD, antithyroid drugs for less than 3 months. Making the TCR library involved RNA that had been extracted from PBMCs. This same sample was also part of a study on T cells in Graves' hyperthyroidism and ophthalmopathy.

Material: peripheral blood mononuclear cells (PBMCs), obtained at new diagnosis, from a patient treated with antithyroid drugs. Receptors originate from a woman aged 50 to 60 with Graves disease.

A remark on this clonotype: The CDR3 does not close with the conserved phenylalanine or tryptophan, likely indicating a read error. The rearrangement joins TRBV3-1 to TRBJ1-1; 7 positions agree with TRBD1. CDR1 is LGHDT and CDR2 is YNNKEL in the germline V gene (reference sequence). The CDR3 length is 13 residues. Trimming removed 0 bases from V and 5 bases from J; junction bases left unmatched: 0. The CDR3 nucleotides are TGTGCCAGCAGCCAAGACAGGGGGACTGAAGCTTTCTCT. Amino acids: CASSQDRGTEAFS.

This clonotype came up many times. The V and J genes are TRBV27 and TRBJ2-5; the D gene is possibly TRBD1 (6 bases). Trimming stripped 2 bases from V and 6 bases from J, with 22 bases between. Germline V gene data show CDR1 as MNHEY and CDR2 as SMNVEV (reference sequence). The length of the CDR3 is 17 residues. The CDR3 coding sequence is TGTGCCAGCAGTTTAAAGGGGGTATGGGGAGTCGAACAGACCCAGTACTTC. It translates to CASSLKGVWGVEQTQYF.

This clonotype has at least ten counts. The chain joins TRBV12-3 or TRBV12-4 to TRBJ2-3; 12 bases align to TRBD1. This CDR3 has 20 residues. Trimming cost V 4 bases and J 3 bases; bases outside gene matches: 17. As DNA, the CDR3 is TGTGCCAGCAGTTCACGGGAAGTGGGGCTGGGACAGGGGGCGACAGATACGCAGTATTTT. Amino acid sequence: CASSSREVGLGQGATDTQYF.

In its sample, this clonotype was seen many times. The V call is TRBV27, the J call TRBJ2-7; D is tentatively TRBD1 or TRBD2 (6 bases each). The V and J ends lost 3 bases and 3 bases respectively, with 12 bases between them. The CDR3 totals 14 residues. CDR1 and CDR2 (germline): MNHEY, SMNVEV (reference sequence). DNA of the CDR3: TGTGCCAGCAGTTTCTCGGGGGCCAGCTACGAGCAGTACTTC. Amino acids: CASSFSGASYEQYF.

A remark on this clonotype: A much larger clonotype is one base distant, so this may be a read error. This rearrangement joins TRBV24-1 to TRBJ2-3, with D tentatively TRBD2 (6 bases). V was pared by 3 bases and J by 2 bases, with 17 bases between. This CDR3 has 17 residues. Germline assignment: CDR1 KGHDR and CDR2 SFDVKD. CDR3 bases: TGTGCCACCAGTGATCCCCCTTTGGCGGGGACCACAGATACGCAGTATTTT. It is translated as CATSDPPLAGTTDTQYF.

Ten or more counts support this clonotype. This rearrangement joins TRBV28 to TRBJ1-4; 9 positions agree with TRBD1. V dropped 5 bases and J dropped 11; count of bases not matched to a gene: 3. This CDR3 comprises 12 residues. Germline V CDR1 and CDR2: MDHEN, SYDVKM. CDR3 loop: CASSGDRVKLFF. CDR3 nucleotides: TGTGCCAGCAGTGGGGACAGGGTCAAACTGTTTTTT.